This T cell receptor beta chain stems from a study of blood T cells in healthy people across ages. Worth noting for this clonotype: What it recognizes is unknown.

CDR3 length equals 13 residues. Trimming cost V 1 base and J 5 bases, with 12 bases left between them. Germline V gene lookup returns CDR1 SQVTM and CDR2 ANQGSEA. Study findings and constraints: A roughly linear fall in TCR beta diversity per million T cells was seen with increasing age.

The individuals who served as donors were healthy Caucasians living in Russia, aged about 6 to 100. A sample-barcoded 5' primer and a J-beta primer mix were used in a second PCR of roughly 6 to 11 cycles. Through a template-switch adaptor with 12 random nucleotides, each cDNA molecule received a tag. One entry per CDR3 protein results from TCRdb running MiXCR on the 5' RACE reads. The sample has around 990,000 distinct CDR3 sequences; approximately 26% are singletons. The sample was also reused in another study, on T cells of mothers and their children. This second report adds: Donors comprised a few healthy Caucasian mothers plus their six children.

V gene TRBV29-1 combines with J gene TRBJ2-7; a possible D gene is TRBD1 (5 bases). The sample taken for sequencing was blood. The sequence came from a girl aged 2 to 10 in good health. CDR3 loop: CSVEGVGVDEQYF. CDR3 nucleotide sequence: TGCAGCGTTGAAGGCGTAGGGGTAGACGAGCAGTACTTC.